These 14 T cell receptor beta chains were sequenced from one sample in a study of blood T cell repertoires in COVID-19. Only in-frame clones appear in the TCRdb table, and some are missing; sequencing was by immunoSEQ multiplex PCR. Found here are around 140,000 clones, around 87% of them singletons; the top ten hold 11%. Source material: PBMCs or T cells enriched from blood (not recorded which). Every receptor here comes from a man in his fifties or sixties who had recovered from COVID-19.

This CDR3 is CASSYSGGANEKLFF. The CDR3 DNA sequence: TGTGCCAGCAGTTACTCGGGAGGGGCTAATGAAAAACTGTTTTTT. The chain recombines TRBV6-5 with TRBJ1-4; tentatively, D is TRBD1 (5 bases). This CDR3 is 15 amino acids long. CDR1 MNHEY and CDR2 SVGAGI come from the germline V gene. V lost 0 bases and J lost 3, with 8 bases in between.

The J gene is TRBJ1-1, the V gene TRBV5-8; 7 bases line up with TRBD1. V gave up 3 bases and J gave up 8 bases; unmatched junction bases: 4. CDR1 and CDR2 from the germline V gene are SGHTS and YDEGEE. The CDR3 length is 12 residues. CDR3 nucleotide sequence: TGTGCCAGCAGCTCCGAGACAGGGGAAGCTTTCTTT. Its translation: CASSSETGEAFF.

The rearrangement joins TRBV6-5 to TRBJ2-7, with D uncertain. CDR1 MNHEY and CDR2 SVGAGI come from the germline V gene. The CDR3 is made up of 10 amino acids. Trimming took 8 bases from V and 6 from J, leaving 8 bases between them. CDR3 DNA sequence: TGTGCCAGCGGAGTACTCGAGCAGTACTTC. It is translated as CASGVLEQYF.

V usage is TRBV29-1 and J usage is TRBJ2-7; 7 bases map to TRBD1. The CDR3 runs to 17 residues. After removal of 4 bases from V and 4 bases from J, the junction contained 19 bases not matched to a gene. CDR1 and CDR2 (germline): SQVTM, ANQGSEA. CDR3 sequence: CSVALKGVGTAPYEQYF. The CDR3 DNA is TGCAGCGTTGCCCTGAAGGGGGTGGGGACAGCTCCATACGAGCAGTACTTC.

This chain uses TRBV6-6 with TRBJ1-4; perhaps TRBD1 as D (5 bases). The germline CDR1 and CDR2 sequences are MNHNY and SVGAGI (reference sequence). Trimming cost V 5 bases and J 7 bases, with 29 bases left between them. The length of the CDR3 is 19 residues. CDR3 loop: CASSRHPGDAFLGVEKLFF. CDR3 bases: TGTGCCAGCAGTCGTCACCCGGGGGACGCGTTTCTGGGGGTTGAAAAACTGTTTTTT.

The chain recombines TRBV28 with TRBJ2-1, with D perhaps TRBD2 (6 bases). The CDR3 length is 14 residues. The V gene lost 4 bases and the J gene lost 6 bases, with 13 bases spanning the gap. Germline lookup yields CDR1 MDHEN and CDR2 SYDVKM. CDR3 nucleotide sequence: TGTGCCAGCAGTTCCCCGACTAGTTTCAATGAGCAGTTCTTC. Translated, it gives CASSSPTSFNEQFF.

The table lists this clone with a few counts. The CDR3 spells CASGRQGYYTF. CDR3 in DNA: TGTGCCAGCGGAAGACAGGGATACTACACCTTC. V gene TRBV6-5 combines with J gene TRBJ1-2, with 7 bases aligning to TRBD1. The CDR3 extends over 11 amino acids. Germline-derived CDR1 and CDR2 are MNHEY and SVGAGI. V was pared by 8 bases and J by 10 bases, with 7 bases of the junction left unmatched.

This sequence joins TRBV7-6 and TRBJ2-6; TRBD2 is a possible D gene (5 bases). The germline V gene encodes CDR1 SGHVS and CDR2 FNYEAQ. V was trimmed by 1 base and J by 0 bases, leaving 10 bases between them. This CDR3 has 17 amino acids. The CDR3 region is CASSLGVAGSGANVLTF. Written as DNA, the CDR3 is TGTGCCAGCAGCTTAGGGGTCGCGGGCTCTGGGGCCAACGTCCTGACTTTC. The full variable domain, with the rest looked up from reference TRBV7-6 and TRBJ2-6, is GAGVSQSPRYKVTKRGQDVALRCDPISGHVSLYWYRQALGQGPEFLTYFNYEAQQDKSGLPNDRFSAERPEGSISTLTIQRTEQRDSAMYRCASSLGVAGSGANVLTFGAGSRLTVL.

This clone was counted only a few times. This chain connects TRBV28 to TRBJ1-4, with D possibly matching TRBD1 (6 bases). Germline CDR1 MDHEN, CDR2 SYDVKM. Trimming removed 4 bases at V and 8 bases at J, with 17 bases between. The CDR3 consists of 15 residues. The CDR3 sequence is CASSSQQGKREKLFF. The CDR3 coding sequence is TGTGCCAGCAGTTCCCAACAGGGAAAGCGAGAAAAACTGTTTTTT.

V usage is TRBV5-5 and J usage is TRBJ1-5; 10 positions agree with TRBD1. Germline loops: CDR1 SGHKS, CDR2 YYEKEE (reference sequence). The CDR3 sequence is 14 residues long. V lost 0 bases, J lost 6 bases, and 0 bases stayed unmatched. The CDR3 reads CASSLGDRGQPQHF. CDR3 coding DNA: TGTGCCAGCAGCTTGGGGGACAGGGGTCAGCCCCAGCATTTT.

The chain couples TRBV7-3 to TRBJ2-1; weak D call: TRBD1 (5 bases). Per germline, CDR1 SGHTA and CDR2 FQGTGA. This CDR3 is 14 amino acids long. V was pared by 2 bases and J by 10 bases, with 15 bases between. The CDR3 bases are TGTGCCAGCAGCTTAGGCAGGGTGTCAGGGGAGCAGTTCTTC. This translates into CASSLGRVSGEQFF.

The CDR3 bases are TGTGCCAGCAGTTACTCGGACAGGCGCGGGAATTCACCCCTCCACTTT. Encoded protein: CASSYSDRRGNSPLHF. This chain connects TRBV6-5 to TRBJ1-6, with 7 bases identical to TRBD1. V was clipped by 0 bases and J by 7 bases; unmatched bases: 6. This CDR3 region has 16 residues. The germline gives CDR1 MNHEY, CDR2 SVGAGI.

This clone was seen more than once but under ten times. The CDR3 spells CAWRYGTGFNEQFF. CDR3 coding DNA: TGTGCCTGGAGGTACGGGACAGGATTCAATGAGCAGTTCTTC. The rearrangement joins TRBV30 to TRBJ2-1; TRBD1 agrees at 8 bases. Trimming at V came to 3 bases and at J to 6 bases, leaving 7 bases not matched to a gene. Germline CDR1 GTSNPN, CDR2 SVGIG (reference sequence). The CDR3 consists of 14 residues.

This chain connects TRBV6-5 to TRBJ1-5, with 8 bases matching TRBD1. The V gene end was trimmed by 7 bases and the J gene end by 4 bases; junction bases not matched to a gene: 6. The CDR3 length is 14 residues. Per the germline V gene, CDR1 is MNHEY and CDR2 is SVGAGI. In DNA form, the CDR3 reads TGTGCCAGCAATCCAGGGGGCGGTAATCAGCCCCAGCATTTT. It specifies CASNPGGGNQPQHF.